This is a list of T cell receptor beta chains from one sample in a study of blood T cell repertoires in COVID-19. The protocol was immunoSEQ multiplex PCR, while the TCRdb copy is restricted to in-frame clones and leaves out a portion. The sample lists 400,000 to 500,000 clones, roughly 90% occurring once. The sequenced sample consisted of PBMCs or T cells enriched from blood (not recorded which). The receptors here all came from a woman in her 40s who had recovered from COVID-19. The conserved cysteine and the conserved F or W are not part of the CDR3 here.

j_call v_call cdr3_aa
TRBJ2-7 TRBV5-1 ASSLVPGGGYEQY
TRBJ1-2 TRBV4-3 ASSQNRGLIYGYT
TRBJ1-2 TRBV2 ASSDRGPGLGYT
TRBJ1-1 TRBV6-2/TRBV6-3 ASSYLSTGLNTEAF
TRBJ1-4 TRBV2 ASKRGASEKLF
TRBJ1-5 TRBV5-1 ASSLGGRESNQPQH
TRBJ2-1 TRBV7-2 ASSSYGLAGKYNEQF
TRBJ2-6 TRBV4-1 ASSPYAVGAMRSGANVLT
TRBJ2-7 TRBV7-9 ASSLDSGEQY
TRBJ2-1 TRBV5-5 ASSLLAGANNEQF
TRBJ1-1 TRBV24-1 ATSENRVNTEAF
TRBJ1-6 TRBV6-5 ASRSGGGSPLH
TRBJ2-3 TRBV9 ASSEGLSTDTQY
TRBJ2-2 TRBV15 ATSRADRAGELF
TRBJ1-1 TRBV7-8 ASSSPSTGVMNTEAF
TRBJ1-2 TRBV19 ASSIDLRGYT
TRBJ2-5 TRBV5-1 ASSLDRDQGTQY
TRBJ2-1 TRBV7-2 ASSLGRDNEQF
TRBJ2-2 TRBV2 ASRQADTGELF
TRBJ1-5 TRBV6-2/TRBV6-3 ASSPQGWNQPQH
TRBJ2-7 TRBV7-2 ASSLDPGTSAYEQY
TRBJ2-1 TRBV6-1 ASSESLAVYNEQF
TRBJ1-2 TRBV13 ASSLGRDRDHGYT
TRBJ2-2 TRBV29-1 SVDGWANTGELF
TRBJ2-3 TRBV6-2/TRBV6-3 ASSYPIAGLNTDTQY
TRBJ1-4 TRBV4-3 ASSHSLGADATNEKLF
TRBJ2-1 TRBV5-4 ASSLVQYGGNEQF
TRBJ2-5 TRBV12-3/TRBV12-4 ASSFGGEETQY
TRBJ1-1 TRBV3-1/TRBV3-2 ASSQVTGGRTEAF
TRBJ2-1 TRBV6-6 ASSSSGSRDNEQF
TRBJ2-3 TRBV5-1 ASSYRLAGSAV
TRBJ1-5 TRBV6-5 ASSYSRGGKDQPQH
TRBJ1-3 TRBV24-1 ATSDPNGNTIY
TRBJ2-1 TRBV4-3 ASSQEGGLASSSYNEQF
TRBJ1-2 TRBV7-2 ASSFGGGNYGYT
TRBJ1-6 TRBV7-9 ASSLLTSGVGSPLH
TRBJ2-5 TRBV7-9 ASSLSLDKTQY
TRBJ2-7 TRBV6-5 ASSYSEEEQY
TRBJ2-7 TRBV5-4 ASSFRSDSYEQY
TRBJ2-1 TRBV3-1/TRBV3-2 ASSQAGLQGNEQF
TRBJ1-1 TRBV5-4 ASSLEPEVVEGAF
TRBJ1-5 TRBV19 ASSADSYSNQPQH
TRBJ1-1 TRBV6-5 ASSYSTGWGTEAF
TRBJ2-7 TRBV11-1 ASRPGQSYEQY
TRBJ1-1 TRBV4-1 ASSQERQGTAEAF
TRBJ2-3 TRBV5-4 ASSLYLDTQY
TRBJ2-2 TRBV7-2 ASSLIAGVTGELF
TRBJ1-3 TRBV7-6 ASSLGVAESSGNTIY
TRBJ2-1 TRBV9 ASTKGGLVFDEQF